This T cell receptor beta chain emerged from a study of immune evolution from preneoplasia to lung adenocarcinoma. With respect to this clone: Its target is not known.

Patient tissue came from resections in Japan or China, 2014–2017. Two lung cancer pathologists independently confirmed each histologic diagnosis. Trimming stripped 6 bases from V and 0 bases from J, with 14 bases between. Looked up from germline, CDR1 is MNHEY and CDR2 is SVGAGI. The length of the CDR3 is 15 residues. Produced via immunoSEQ multiplex PCR; TCRdb's table is partial and in-frame only. The table lists several thousand clones, 80% to 85% of them singletons. General study findings and limits: From normal lung to invasive adenocarcinoma, top clone frequencies appeared to decrease. Later-stage lesions seemingly showed higher T cell density and diversity than normal lung.

The chain links TRBV6-5 to TRBJ1-2; D is unresolved. Material for sequencing was FFPE normal lung tissue adjacent to the tumor. The clonotype originates from a person aged 50-75 years with lung adenocarcinoma. The CDR3 spells CASRFRGAANYGYTF. DNA for the CDR3: TGTGCCAGCAGGTTCCGAGGAGCAGCTAACTATGGCTACACCTTC.